What follows describes a single T cell receptor beta chain. Its antigen is not known. The sample originates from a study of Ad26.COV2.S vaccination and SARS-CoV-2 variants. Broader study findings: Vaccine recipients surpassed placebo recipients in spike-specific TCR breadth.

The treatment here: roughly 19 received Ad26.COV2.S at low or high dose, single or two shots; five or six received placebo; per-sample allocation not given. The study sampled participants on day 63 after the first vaccine or placebo injection. V was clipped by 3 bases and J by 1 base, with 10 bases between them. This CDR3 region has 14 residues. The germline V gene encodes CDR1 SGDLS and CDR2 YYNGEE. Some clones are missing from TCRdb's copy, which holds only in-frame ones; the method was immunoSEQ multiplex PCR. The table shows approximately 450,000 clones, with roughly 90% occurring only once. The TCR originated in a person between 18 and 65 years old who received the Ad26.COV2.S COVID-19 vaccine or a placebo. The source was peripheral blood, collected in a trial of Ad26.COV2.S vaccine versus placebo. The chain employs TRBV9 and TRBJ2-5; D unclear. CDR3 bases: TGTGCCAGCAGCGAGAGAGACACCCAAGAGACCCAGTACTTC. Translating it yields CASSERDTQETQYF.